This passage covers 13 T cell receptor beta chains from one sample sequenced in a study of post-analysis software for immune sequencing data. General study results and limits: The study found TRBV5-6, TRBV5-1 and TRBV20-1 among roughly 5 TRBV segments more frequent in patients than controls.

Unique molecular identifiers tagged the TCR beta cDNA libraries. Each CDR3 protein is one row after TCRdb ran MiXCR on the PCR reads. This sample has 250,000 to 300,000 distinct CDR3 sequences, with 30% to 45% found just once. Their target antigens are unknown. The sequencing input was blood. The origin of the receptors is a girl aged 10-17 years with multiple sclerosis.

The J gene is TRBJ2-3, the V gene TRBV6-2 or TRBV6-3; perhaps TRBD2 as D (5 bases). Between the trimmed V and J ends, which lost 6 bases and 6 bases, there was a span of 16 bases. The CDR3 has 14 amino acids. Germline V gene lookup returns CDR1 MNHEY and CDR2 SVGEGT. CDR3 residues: CASSLLRGPDTQYF. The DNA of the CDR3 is TGTGCCAGCAGCCTTCTGAGAGGGCCTGATACGCAGTATTTT.

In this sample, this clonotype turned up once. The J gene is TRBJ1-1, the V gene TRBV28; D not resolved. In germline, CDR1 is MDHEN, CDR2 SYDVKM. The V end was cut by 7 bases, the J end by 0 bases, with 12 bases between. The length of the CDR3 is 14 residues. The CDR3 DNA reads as TGTGCCAGCATCCACAGCGCGCTGAACACTGAAGCTTTCTTT. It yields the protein CASIHSALNTEAFF.

CDR3 DNA: TGTGCCAGCAGCTTAGATGACAGGGGGCCTAATGAGCAGTTCTTC. It is translated as CASSLDDRGPNEQFF. This chain connects TRBV11-2 to TRBJ2-1; 10 bases agree with TRBD1. The CDR3 spans 15 residues. CDR1 is SGHAT, CDR2 FQNNGV, per germline. V shed 0 bases, J shed 7 bases, and the junction held 3 bases outside the gene matches.

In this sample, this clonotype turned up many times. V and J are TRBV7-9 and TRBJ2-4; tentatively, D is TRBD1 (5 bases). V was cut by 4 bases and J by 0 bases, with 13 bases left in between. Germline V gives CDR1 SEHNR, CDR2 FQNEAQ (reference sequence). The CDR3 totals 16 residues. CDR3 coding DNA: TGTGCCAGCAGCTCGGACACTAACCTAGCCAAAAACATTCAGTACTTC. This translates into CASSSDTNLAKNIQYF.

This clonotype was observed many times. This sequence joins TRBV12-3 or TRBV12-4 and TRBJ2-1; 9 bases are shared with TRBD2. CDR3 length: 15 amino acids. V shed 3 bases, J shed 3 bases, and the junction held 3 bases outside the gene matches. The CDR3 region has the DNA TGTGCCAGCAGTTTGACTAGCGGAAACTACAATGAGCAGTTCTTC. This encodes CASSLTSGNYNEQFF.

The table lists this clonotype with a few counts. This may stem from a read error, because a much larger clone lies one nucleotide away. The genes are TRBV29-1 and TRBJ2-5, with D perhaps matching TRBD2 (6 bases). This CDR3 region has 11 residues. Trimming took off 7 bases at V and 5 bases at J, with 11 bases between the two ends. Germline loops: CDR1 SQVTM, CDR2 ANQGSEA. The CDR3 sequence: CSATAGETQYF. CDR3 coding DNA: TGCAGCGCCACGGCGGGGGAGACCCAGTACTTC.

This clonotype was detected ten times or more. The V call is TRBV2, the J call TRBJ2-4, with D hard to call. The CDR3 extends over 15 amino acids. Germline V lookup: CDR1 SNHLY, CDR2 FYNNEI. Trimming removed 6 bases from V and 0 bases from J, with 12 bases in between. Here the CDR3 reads CASSTRLLAKNIQYF. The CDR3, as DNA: TGTGCCAGCAGCACACGGTTGCTAGCCAAAAACATTCAGTACTTC.

Here the CDR3 reads CASSQTITYEQYF. The CDR3 coding sequence is TGCGCCAGCAGCCAAACAATTACCTACGAGCAGTACTTC. V usage is TRBV4-3 and J usage is TRBJ2-7; D is ambiguous. The CDR3 consists of 13 residues. The V gene's germline CDR1 is LGHNA and CDR2 YSLEER. V dropped 2 bases and J dropped 2 bases, with 7 bases sitting between them.

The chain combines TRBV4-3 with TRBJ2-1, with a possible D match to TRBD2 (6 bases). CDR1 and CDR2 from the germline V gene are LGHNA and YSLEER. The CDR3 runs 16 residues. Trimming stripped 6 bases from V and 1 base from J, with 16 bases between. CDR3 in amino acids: CASSLWGVISYNEQFF. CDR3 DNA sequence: TGCGCCAGCAGTCTGTGGGGGGTTATATCCTACAATGAGCAGTTCTTC.

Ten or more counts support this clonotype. CDR3 protein: CASSPRHRGYGYTF. In DNA, the CDR3 is TGTGCCAGCAGTCCCCGCCACAGGGGGTATGGCTACACCTTC. The V and J genes are TRBV27 and TRBJ1-2; 8 bases fit TRBD1. The CDR3 covers 14 residues. Trimming took 5 bases from V and 5 from J; bases not matched to a gene: 7. Germline V lookup: CDR1 MNHEY, CDR2 SMNVEV (reference sequence).

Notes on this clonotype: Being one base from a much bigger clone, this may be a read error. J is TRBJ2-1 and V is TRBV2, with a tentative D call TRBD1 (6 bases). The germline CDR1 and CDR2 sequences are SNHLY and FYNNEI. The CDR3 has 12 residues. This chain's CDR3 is CTSSEQGNEQFF. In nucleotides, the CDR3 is TGTACCAGCAGTGAACAGGGCAATGAGCAGTTCTTC. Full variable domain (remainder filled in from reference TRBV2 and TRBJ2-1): EPEVTQTPSHQVTQMGQEVILRCVPISNHLYFYWYRQILGQKVEFLVSFYNNEISEKSEIFDDQFSVERPDGSNFTLKIRSTKLEDSAMYFCTSSEQGNEQFFGPGTRLTVL.

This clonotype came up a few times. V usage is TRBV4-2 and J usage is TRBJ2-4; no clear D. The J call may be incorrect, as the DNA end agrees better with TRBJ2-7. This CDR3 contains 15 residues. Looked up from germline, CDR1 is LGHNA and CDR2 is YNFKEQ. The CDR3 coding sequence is TGTGCCAGCAGCCAAGAAGGAACAGCGACCTACGAGCAGTACTTC. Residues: CASSQEGTATYEQYF.

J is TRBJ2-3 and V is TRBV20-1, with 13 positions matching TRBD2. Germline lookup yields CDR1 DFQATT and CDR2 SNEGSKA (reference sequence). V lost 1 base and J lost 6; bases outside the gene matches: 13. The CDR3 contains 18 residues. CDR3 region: CSARGTSGSFSILDTQYF. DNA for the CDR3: TGCAGTGCTAGAGGGACTAGCGGGAGTTTCAGCATTTTGGATACGCAGTATTTT.